This paragraph covers one TCR beta chain sequence. What it binds is unknown. Assay used: immunoSEQ multiplex PCR; TCRdb lists only in-frame clones, some missing. The sample shows some 5,000 clones, roughly 82% of them seen only once. The CDR3 has 13 amino acids. Regarding time point: 2015-2016 season, pre-vaccination. Before and after seasonal inactivated influenza vaccination, adults gave blood for sorting CD4 subsets for sequencing. The sample belongs to a study of follicular helper T cells after annual influenza vaccination. Overall study context: For some subjects, blood spans the 2013-2014, 2014-2015 and 2015-2016 annual vaccinations. The study, taken as a whole, reports: Day 7 ICOS+CD38+ clones later appeared mostly in ICOS-CD38- cTfh. Recurrent ICOS+CD38+ cTfh clonotypes included tetramer and AIM influenza-specific ones.

The origin of this receptor is an adult who received the influenza vaccine. Sequencing used CXCR5- memory CD4+ T cells sorted from blood, obtained on the day of influenza vaccination. The chain uses TRBV21-1 and TRBJ2-5; the D call in the table, TRBD2, was not verified against the DNA. TRBV21-1 is a recognized pseudogene. CDR3 DNA: TGTGCCAGCAGCAAAGCTAGCCCAGAGACCCAGTACTTC. Amino acids: CASSKASPETQYF.